This TCR beta chain was sequenced during a study of shared clonotypes between healthy human individuals. Overall study results and limits: Among the subsets, naive ones generally showed larger estimated richness than memory ones. The generation probabilities recorded for non-shared clonotypes fell below those of clonotypes shared by all four donors. Sampling was confined to blood; repertoires within tissues likely differ.

The repertoire was sequenced with immunoSEQ multiplex PCR; TCRdb's copy has only in-frame clones and lacks some. The sample lists approximately 110,000 clones, more than 65% occurring once. CD45RO+ cells went into CD8 memory alongside CCR7-negative CD45RA+ TemRA cells. A remark on this clone: Antigen specificity is unknown.

What was sequenced was memory CD8+ T cells sorted from blood. This sample's subset: CD45RO+ cells pooled with CCR7-negative TemRA cells. The TCR originated in a young woman in good health.

The CDR3 sequence is CASSKAGNRGHVYEQYF. CDR3 nucleotide sequence: TGTGCCAGCAGCAAAGCAGGAAACAGGGGGCACGTCTACGAGCAGTACTTC. This chain links TRBV21-1 with TRBJ2-7; the DNA was not used to check the table's D call, TRBD1. TRBV21-1 is listed as a pseudogene. The CDR3 is 17 amino acids.